The sequence of this T cell receptor (beta chain) was determined in a study of identical twins. Study-level results: Out-of-frame alpha sequences that twins shared showed excess low generation probability. Cord blood beta clonotypes that were abundant carried fewer insertions, and memory repertoires showed no such trend. Potential partial confounding of zero-insertion analyses by invariant MAIT and iNKT cells was noted.

TCRdb ran MiXCR on the 5' RACE reads and lists one entry per CDR3 protein. In the table there are nearly 900,000 distinct CDR3 sequences, approximately 13% of which are singletons. On this clonotype itself: The antigen is unknown.

This CDR3 comprises 13 residues. Trimming removed 6 bases at V and 1 base at J, with 9 bases between. Germline V gene lookup returns CDR1 LGHNT and CDR2 FRNRAP. These sequences were also reported in another study, on yellow fever vaccine responses in identical twins.

J is TRBJ2-5 and V is TRBV12-5, with D unresolved. Sequencing was done on a sample of PBMCs. This TCR was sampled from a young woman in good health. DNA of the CDR3: TGTGCTAGTGGCTCCCGGGTCCAAGAGACCCAGTACTTC. Its translation: CASGSRVQETQYF.